One and the same sample provided the 9 T cell receptor beta chains below, sequenced in a study of blood T cell repertoires in COVID-19. Sequencing was performed with immunoSEQ multiplex PCR; in TCRdb, only in-frame clones are kept and a portion is missing. In the table there are about 110,000 clones, 88% of which are singletons. Sequenced: peripheral blood. The receptor source for this set is a man aged 50 or older with active or convalescent COVID-19.

The rearrangement uses TRBV6-5 and TRBJ1-1; a possible D gene is TRBD1 (5 bases). CDR1 is MNHEY, CDR2 SVGAGI, per germline. CDR3 size: 14 residues. V lost 7 bases to trimming and J lost 3 bases, with 15 bases between them. This CDR3 reads CASTTPRQYTEAFF. In DNA, the CDR3 is TGTGCCAGCACCACGCCCCGACAGTACACTGAAGCTTTCTTT.

The chain uses TRBV18 and TRBJ2-2; perhaps TRBD2 as D (5 bases). Germline CDR1 and CDR2: KGHSH and LQKENI. The V end was cut by 3 bases, the J end by 5 bases, with 13 bases between. CDR3 length equals 15 residues. Here the CDR3 reads CASSPQRTDTGELFF. CDR3 nucleotide sequence: TGTGCCAGCTCACCCCAACGGACTGATACCGGGGAGCTGTTTTTT.

This sequence joins TRBV10-3 and TRBJ2-1; 14 bases match TRBD2. The CDR3 contains 17 residues. Unmatched junction bases numbered 10, after V lost 4 bases and J lost 8 bases. Germline-derived CDR1 and CDR2 are ENHRY and SYGVKD. The CDR3 here is CAISVLPGLAGDDEQFF. CDR3 bases: TGTGCCATCAGTGTTCTCCCGGGACTAGCGGGAGACGATGAGCAGTTCTTC.

This chain's CDR3 is CASSLADGITGELFF. CDR3 DNA sequence: TGTGCCAGCAGCTTAGCGGACGGGATCACCGGGGAGCTGTTTTTT. The rearrangement joins TRBV7-9 to TRBJ2-2; TRBD2 is a possible D gene (5 bases). Germline CDR1 SEHNR, CDR2 FQNEAQ (reference sequence). V lost 0 bases and J 4 bases, leaving 9 bases between the germline ends. This CDR3 has 15 amino acids.

This chain joins TRBV7-2 and TRBJ2-7; 14 bases map to TRBD2. The germline gives CDR1 SGHTA, CDR2 FQGNSA. V dropped 4 bases and J dropped 4; count of bases not matched to a gene: 6. This CDR3 is built from 16 residues. DNA for the CDR3: TGTGCCAGCAGCTCAGGGACTAGCGGGAGATCATACGAGCAGTACTTC. Translation: CASSSGTSGRSYEQYF.

This rearrangement joins TRBV24-1 to TRBJ1-2; 8 bases match TRBD1. With V trimmed by 6 bases and J by 3 bases, 2 bases remained unmatched. Germline V lookup: CDR1 KGHDR, CDR2 SFDVKD. The CDR3 spans 13 residues. CDR3 protein: CATSPTGDYGYTF. In nucleotides, the CDR3 is TGTGCCACCAGTCCGACAGGGGACTATGGCTACACCTTC.

This chain uses TRBV7-2 with TRBJ2-7, with TRBD1 matching over 10 bases. Germline V lookup: CDR1 SGHTA, CDR2 FQGNSA. The CDR3 sequence is 15 residues long. Unmatched junction bases numbered 4, after V lost 1 base and J lost 4 bases. For the CDR3, the DNA is TGTGCCAGCAGCTTAGGCCCGGGACAGGGGTACGAGCAGTACTTC. Its translation is CASSLGPGQGYEQYF.

The V gene is TRBV30, the J gene TRBJ2-1; 7 bases align to TRBD2. CDR3 size: 17 residues. Germline CDR1 reads GTSNPN; CDR2 reads SVGIG (reference sequence). The junction had 24 bases not matched to a gene; V was cut back by 7 bases and J by 9 bases. The CDR3 loop is CAFYWTRDPPGRVEQFF. In DNA, the CDR3 is TGTGCCTTCTACTGGACTAGAGACCCACCGGGGCGTGTTGAGCAGTTCTTC.

This rearrangement joins TRBV10-3 to TRBJ2-7, with 9 bases aligning to TRBD1. CDR1 is ENHRY and CDR2 is SYGVKD in the germline V gene. V shed 10 bases, J shed 2 bases, and the junction held 12 bases outside the gene matches. The length of the CDR3 is 15 residues. The chain's CDR3 is CATQVRGQGPYEQYF. The CDR3 DNA sequence: TGTGCCACCCAAGTCCGGGGACAGGGACCCTACGAGCAGTACTTC.